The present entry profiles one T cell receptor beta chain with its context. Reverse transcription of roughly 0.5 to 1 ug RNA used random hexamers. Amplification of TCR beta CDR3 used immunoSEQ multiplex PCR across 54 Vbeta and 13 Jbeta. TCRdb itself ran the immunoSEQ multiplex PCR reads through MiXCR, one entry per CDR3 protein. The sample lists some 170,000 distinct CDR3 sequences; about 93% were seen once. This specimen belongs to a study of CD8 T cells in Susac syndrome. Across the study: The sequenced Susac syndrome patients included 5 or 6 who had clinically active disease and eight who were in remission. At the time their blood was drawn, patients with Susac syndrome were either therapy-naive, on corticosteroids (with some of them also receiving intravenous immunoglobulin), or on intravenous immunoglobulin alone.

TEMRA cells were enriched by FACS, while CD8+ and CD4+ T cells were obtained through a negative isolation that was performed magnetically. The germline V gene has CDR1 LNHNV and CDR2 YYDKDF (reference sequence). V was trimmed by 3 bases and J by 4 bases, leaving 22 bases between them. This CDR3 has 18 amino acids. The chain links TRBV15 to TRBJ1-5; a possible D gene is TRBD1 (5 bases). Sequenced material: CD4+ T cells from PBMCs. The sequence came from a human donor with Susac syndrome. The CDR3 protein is CATSRDIGSVNVNQPQHF. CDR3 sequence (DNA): TGTGCCACCAGCAGGGACATAGGGAGCGTAAACGTGAATCAGCCCCAGCATTTT.